Below are 30 T cell receptor beta chains sequenced from a single sample in a study of blood T cell repertoires in COVID-19. This table comes from immunoSEQ multiplex PCR, and its TCRdb copy is limited to in-frame clones, with some not included. This table holds approximately 200,000 clones, about 80% found once. Specimen: peripheral blood. These receptors were obtained from a human donor with acute or convalescent COVID-19. The donor label of this sample is uncertain.

The chain employs TRBV13 and TRBJ2-7, with 11 bases lining up with TRBD2. The CDR3 has 16 amino acids. V lost 3 bases and J lost 2; bases outside the gene matches: 6. The germline gives CDR1 PRHDT, CDR2 FYEKMQ (reference sequence). The CDR3 protein is CASSLSPGLAAYEQYF. CDR3 in DNA: TGTGCCAGCAGCTTGTCTCCGGGACTAGCGGCCTACGAGCAGTACTTC.

Only one count was recorded for this clone. The chain recombines TRBV7-9 with TRBJ1-2; TRBD1 might be the D (5 bases). There are 14 residues in the CDR3. Germline loops: CDR1 SEHNR, CDR2 FQNEAQ (reference sequence). V lost 7 bases and J lost 4, with 16 bases in between. CDR3 region: CASTSGMAAYGYTF. The CDR3 nucleotides read TGTGCCAGCACCTCAGGGATGGCGGCCTATGGCTACACCTTC. The full variable domain, rest sourced from reference TRBV7-9 and TRBJ1-2, is DTGVSQNPRHKITKRGQNVTFRCDPISEHNRLYWYRQTLGQGPEFLTYFQNEAQLEKSRLLSDRFSAERPKGSFSTLEIQRTEQGDSAMYLCASTSGMAAYGYTFGSGTRLTVV.

The chain is built from TRBV6-2 or TRBV6-3 and TRBJ2-7; TRBD1 aligns across 9 bases. The CDR3 length is 15 residues. Trimming removed 2 bases from V and 5 bases from J; junction bases left unmatched: 7. Germline-derived CDR1 and CDR2 are MNHEY and SVGEGT. The CDR3 region is CASSYEGTGMNEQYF. CDR3 coding DNA: TGTGCCAGCAGTTACGAAGGGACAGGGATGAACGAGCAGTACTTC.

V gene TRBV6-6 combines with J gene TRBJ2-7; possibly TRBD1 for D (6 bases). Germline-derived CDR1 and CDR2 are MNHNY and SVGAGI (reference sequence). V dropped 6 bases and J dropped 0 bases, with 18 bases sitting between them. The CDR3 runs to 16 residues. The CDR3 bases are TGTGCCAGCAGGGGGTCAGACAGGCGTAACTCCTACGAGCAGTACTTC. Protein sequence: CASRGSDRRNSYEQYF.

This chain joins TRBV6-5 and TRBJ2-7, with D perhaps matching TRBD1 (6 bases). The V gene's germline CDR1 is MNHEY and CDR2 SVGAGI. Trimming pared 4 bases from V and 3 bases from J, leaving 13 bases between. The CDR3 contains 14 residues. CDR3 nucleotides: TGTGCCAGCAGTTTCACCCTGACAGGCTACGAGCAGTACTTC. Protein sequence: CASSFTLTGYEQYF.

V and J are TRBV6-1 and TRBJ2-5; D unresolved. Germline-derived CDR1 and CDR2 are MNHNS and SASEGT. The V and J ends lost 2 bases and 1 base respectively, with 17 bases between them. This CDR3 spans 17 amino acids. CDR3 loop: CASSELIGIEPQETQYF. The CDR3 nucleotides read TGTGCCAGCAGTGAATTGATTGGTATAGAGCCCCAAGAGACCCAGTACTTC.

The chain is built from TRBV7-2 and TRBJ1-1; 7 bases agree with TRBD1. This CDR3 is 13 amino acids long. V was clipped by 4 bases and J by 4 bases; unmatched bases: 3. Per the germline V gene, CDR1 is SGHTA and CDR2 is FQGNSA. CDR3 sequence reads: CASSSDRVTEAFF. The CDR3 region has the DNA TGTGCCAGCAGCTCTGACAGGGTCACTGAAGCTTTCTTT.

The chain joins TRBV7-2 to TRBJ1-2, with 7 positions matching TRBD1. The CDR3 runs to 15 residues. Germline CDR1 SGHTA, CDR2 FQGNSA. The junction had 8 bases not matched to a gene; V was cut back by 7 bases and J by 0 bases. The CDR3 DNA sequence: TGTGCCAGCAATTACCGGGACAGTGCTAACTATGGCTACACCTTC. Its translation is CASNYRDSANYGYTF.

The chain employs TRBV6-6 and TRBJ1-2; D is ambiguous. Trimming took off 7 bases at V and 4 bases at J, with 13 bases between the two ends. Germline V gene sequence: CDR1 MNHNY, CDR2 SVGAGI (reference sequence). The CDR3 consists of 13 residues. The CDR3 nucleotides are TGTGCCAGCATGCGGGCCTCTATCTATGGCTACACCTTC. It encodes CASMRASIYGYTF.

The genes are TRBV5-1 and TRBJ2-7; 12 bases match TRBD1. The CDR3 contains 15 residues. Germline assignment: CDR1 SGHRS and CDR2 YFSETQ. V gave up 5 bases and J gave up 6 bases; unmatched junction bases: 9. In DNA form, the CDR3 reads TGCGCCAGCAGTCACCAACGGGACAGGGGGCCCGAGCAGTACTTC. Amino acids: CASSHQRDRGPEQYF. Looking up the rest from reference TRBV5-1 and TRBJ2-7 gives the full variable domain: KAGVTQTPRYLIKTRGQQVTLSCSPISGHRSVSWYQQTPGQGLQFLFEYFSETQRNKGNFPGRFSGRQFSNSRSEMNVSTLELGDSALYLCASSHQRDRGPEQYFGPGTRLTVT.

The rearrangement joins TRBV7-9 to TRBJ2-7; D is possibly TRBD2 (7 bases). The CDR3 runs to 16 residues. In germline, CDR1 is SEHNR, CDR2 FQNEAQ (reference sequence). Trimming took 1 base from V and 2 from J, leaving 15 bases between them. The CDR3 nucleotides read TGTGCCAGCAGCTTAGGCAGGGGCGGGAGAGCCTACGAGCAGTACTTC. Translated, it gives CASSLGRGGRAYEQYF.

The genes are TRBV9 and TRBJ1-3; the D is unclear. CDR3 length equals 16 residues. Trimming removed 0 bases from V and 1 base from J, with 11 bases in between. Germline lookup yields CDR1 SGDLS and CDR2 YYNGEE. CDR3 DNA sequence: TGTGCCAGCAGCGTAGAGGTTCGGGAGTCTGGAAACACCATATATTTT. It translates to CASSVEVRESGNTIYF.

A single count supports this clone. The J gene is TRBJ2-2, the V gene TRBV3-1 (or the pseudogene TRBV3-2); the D is unclear. V shed 1 base and J shed 1 base, with 7 bases lying between them. Looked up from germline, CDR1 is LGHDT and CDR2 is YNNKEL (reference sequence). This CDR3 has 15 amino acids. The CDR3 here is CASSQGAGNTGELFF. The CDR3, as DNA: TGTGCCAGCAGCCAAGGGGCAGGGAACACCGGGGAGCTGTTTTTT.

This clone has just a few counts. The chain employs TRBV19 and TRBJ2-7; D gene ambiguous. This CDR3 has 12 amino acids. The germline gives CDR1 LNHDA, CDR2 SQIVND (reference sequence). Trimming pared 6 bases from V and 3 bases from J, leaving 9 bases between. Here the CDR3 reads CASRAGNYEQYF. For the CDR3, the DNA is TGTGCCAGTAGGGCAGGAAACTACGAGCAGTACTTC.

The chain joins TRBV19 to TRBJ2-2; 8 bases map to TRBD1. Losses at the gene ends were 6 bases for V and 3 bases for J; bases not matched to a gene: 6. This CDR3 is 15 amino acids long. Looked up from germline, CDR1 is LNHDA and CDR2 is SQIVND (reference sequence). In DNA, the CDR3 is TGTGCCAGTAGCCTCGGGGACAGGTACACCGGGGAGCTGTTTTTT. It is translated as CASSLGDRYTGELFF.

The chain recombines TRBV7-2 with TRBJ2-1, with 10 positions matching TRBD1. This CDR3 is 15 amino acids long. Germline V gene data show CDR1 as SGHTA and CDR2 as FQGNSA. The ends lost 3 bases at V and 1 base at J; junction bases unmatched: 0. In nucleotides, the CDR3 is TGTGCCAGCAGCTTGGACAGGGGGTCCTACAATGAGCAGTTCTTC. The encoded protein is CASSLDRGSYNEQFF.

The chain is built from TRBV2 and TRBJ1-5; D might be TRBD1 (5 bases). The V gene lost 6 bases and the J gene lost 5 bases, with 11 bases spanning the gap. The CDR3 length is 13 residues. Germline CDR1 is SNHLY and CDR2 is FYNNEI. CDR3 sequence (DNA): TGTGCCAGCAGGGGGCAGGGTGATCAGCCCCAGCATTTT. It is translated as CASRGQGDQPQHF.

In its sample, this clone was seen a few times. The J gene is TRBJ2-7, the V gene TRBV6-6; weak D call: TRBD2 (6 bases). Germline loops: CDR1 MNHNY, CDR2 SVGAGI (reference sequence). The CDR3 consists of 15 residues. Trimming shortened V by 2 bases and J by 0 bases, and 11 bases separated the two germline ends. The CDR3 spells CASSYAGPSSYEQYF. In DNA form, the CDR3 reads TGTGCCAGCAGTTACGCGGGACCAAGCTCCTACGAGCAGTACTTC.

This clone was observed a single time. V and J are TRBV7-3 and TRBJ2-7; the match to TRBD1 covers 7 bases. The germline V gene has CDR1 SGHTA and CDR2 FQGTGA. Trimming took 3 bases from V and 6 from J; bases not matched to a gene: 5. The CDR3 totals 13 residues. This CDR3 reads CASSFLDRAEQYF. CDR3 DNA sequence: TGTGCCAGCAGCTTCCTCGACAGGGCCGAGCAGTACTTC.

This chain uses TRBV29-1 with TRBJ2-3; D not certain. Trimming left V 5 bases short and J 0 bases short, with 9 bases between. The length of the CDR3 is 13 residues. Germline-derived CDR1 and CDR2 are SQVTM and ANQGSEA. The CDR3 region has the DNA TGCAGCGTTCTCGCGGCTAGCACAGATACGCAGTATTTT. This sequence encodes CSVLAASTDTQYF.

The rearrangement links TRBV3-1 (or the pseudogene TRBV3-2) to TRBJ2-5, with 9 bases aligning to TRBD2. With 0 bases clipped from V and 3 bases from J, the junction kept 5 bases outside the gene matches. This CDR3 spans 16 amino acids. Germline assignment: CDR1 LGHDT and CDR2 YNNKEL (reference sequence). The CDR3 region has the DNA TGTGCCAGCAGCCAAGATCAGAGACTAGCGGAAGAGACCCAGTACTTC. Translation gives CASSQDQRLAEETQYF.

The chain links TRBV7-9 to TRBJ1-4, with 7 bases identical to TRBD1. Germline V lookup: CDR1 SEHNR, CDR2 FQNEAQ (reference sequence). Unmatched junction bases numbered 6, after V lost 4 bases and J lost 7 bases. CDR3 length equals 14 residues. The CDR3 here is CASSSTGAGEKLFF. As DNA, the CDR3 is TGTGCCAGCAGCTCTACAGGGGCTGGTGAAAAACTGTTTTTT.

The CDR3 DNA is TGTGCCAGCAGTTCTTCTTTGGGCTACGGAGAGACCCAGTACTTC. It specifies CASSSSLGYGETQYF. The gene calls are TRBV7-2 and TRBJ2-5; D is undetermined. The CDR3 spans 15 residues. Germline V gene data show CDR1 as SGHTA and CDR2 as FQGNSA. Between the trimmed V and J ends, which lost 6 bases and 4 bases, there was a span of 18 bases.

This chain connects TRBV18 to TRBJ1-5; 7 bases agree with TRBD1. The junction had 5 bases not matched to a gene; V was cut back by 2 bases and J by 4 bases. The CDR3 totals 15 residues. The V gene's germline CDR1 is KGHSH and CDR2 LQKENI. The CDR3: CASSPGAGGNQPQHF. In DNA, the CDR3 is TGTGCCAGCTCACCAGGCGCAGGGGGGAATCAGCCCCAGCATTTT.

The CDR3 here is CASSARDRVSSYNEQFF. The CDR3 nucleotides are TGTGCCAGCAGCGCCCGGGACAGGGTTAGCTCCTACAATGAGCAGTTCTTC. The rearrangement joins TRBV7-3 to TRBJ2-1; 9 nucleotides align to TRBD1. V was clipped by 5 bases and J by 0 bases; unmatched bases: 8. CDR3 size: 17 residues. Germline values: CDR1 SGHTA, CDR2 FQGTGA.

The rearrangement uses TRBV6-6 and TRBJ1-1, with 8 bases that match TRBD1. CDR3 length: 17 amino acids. J was trimmed by 4 bases and V by 5 bases; bases with no gene match: 15. CDR1 is MNHNY, CDR2 SVGAGI, per germline (reference sequence). The CDR3 nucleotides are TGTGCCAGCAGTCCCACGCTGACCATTACAGGGGGCACTGAAGCTTTCTTT. It codes for CASSPTLTITGGTEAFF.

This sequence joins TRBV9 and TRBJ2-2; D possibly corresponds to TRBD2 (6 bases). Germline V gene sequence: CDR1 SGDLS, CDR2 YYNGEE. V dropped 9 bases and J dropped 3 bases, with 12 bases sitting between them. This CDR3 comprises 13 residues. The CDR3 nucleotides are TGTGCCACCAGGCGGGGTCACACCGGGGAGCTGTTTTTT. Residues: CATRRGHTGELFF. The whole variable domain, remainder taken from reference TRBV9 and TRBJ2-2, is DSGVTQTPKHLITATGQRVTLRCSPRSGDLSVYWYQQSLDQGLQFLIQYYNGEERAKGNILERFSAQQFPDLHSELNLSSLELGDSALYFCATRRGHTGELFFGEGSRLTVL.

The rearrangement joins TRBV12-3 or TRBV12-4 to TRBJ2-7; D is perhaps TRBD2 (6 bases). This CDR3 comprises 13 residues. V lost 3 bases, J lost 4 bases, and 10 bases lay in between. Here the CDR3 DNA reads TGTGCCAGCAGTTTGTTTGGGGGGTACGAGCAGTACTTC. It is translated as CASSLFGGYEQYF.

This sequence joins TRBV4-2 and TRBJ1-1; a weak D match, TRBD1 (5 bases). CDR3 size: 15 residues. The germline V and J ends were trimmed by 3 bases and 3 bases, with 14 bases remaining between them. Germline V CDR1 and CDR2: LGHNA, YNFKEQ. The CDR3 sequence: CASSQAAGTDTEAFF. DNA of the CDR3: TGTGCCAGCAGCCAGGCGGCGGGGACGGACACTGAAGCTTTCTTT.

The V gene is TRBV5-5, the J gene TRBJ1-5, with D unresolved. The ends were cut back, 4 bases at V and 0 bases at J, with 11 bases in the middle. CDR3 length equals 15 residues. Germline V gene sequence: CDR1 SGHKS, CDR2 YYEKEE (reference sequence). CDR3 in amino acids: CASSPTYYSNQPQHF. The DNA of the CDR3 is TGTGCCAGCAGCCCAACATACTATAGCAATCAGCCCCAGCATTTT.